A selection of T cell receptor beta chains follows, all from one sample in a study of blood T cell repertoires in COVID-19. Sequencing used immunoSEQ multiplex PCR; TCRdb keeps in-frame clones, though not all of them. The table lists around 50,000 clones, roughly four fifths of them singletons, with 8.2% in the top ten. Specimen: peripheral blood. These receptors were obtained from an elderly woman with acute or convalescent COVID-19. Each CDR3 is given with its conserved first and last residue. The D gene is left open where the match is weak. Size is stated for part of the rows, as once, few or many counts, or as a class when the clone is expanded.

D: TRBD2; J: TRBJ2-2; V: TRBV5-1; size: NA; CDR3: CASSSTSGGNTGELFF; DNA: TGCGCCAGCAGCTCAACTAGCGGGGGGAACACCGGGGAGCTGTTTTTT
D: TRBD1; J: TRBJ1-1; V: TRBV2; size: NA; CDR3: CASSRDRGHGAFF; DNA: TGTGCCAGCAGTAGGGACAGGGGGCACGGAGCTTTCTTT
D: NA; J: TRBJ1-2; V: TRBV10-3; size: NA; CDR3: CAISDTGYGYTF; DNA: TGTGCCATCAGTGATACGGGGTATGGCTACACCTTC
D: NA; J: TRBJ1-3; V: TRBV9; size: NA; CDR3: CASSVAGHSALSGNTIYF; DNA: TGTGCCAGCAGCGTGGCTGGGCACAGTGCCTTGTCTGGAAACACCATATATTTT
D: NA; J: TRBJ2-3; V: TRBV4-1; size: NA; CDR3: CASSQDARSPATDTQYF; DNA: TGCGCCAGCAGCCAAGATGCTCGGAGCCCTGCCACAGATACGCAGTATTTT
D: TRBD2; J: TRBJ2-3; V: TRBV6-5; size: NA; CDR3: CASNPSGSTDTQYF; DNA: TGTGCCAGCAATCCTAGCGGGAGCACAGATACGCAGTATTTT
D: NA; J: TRBJ1-1; V: TRBV9; size: NA; CDR3: CASSPRVSADTEAFF; DNA: TGTGCCAGCAGCCCCCGGGTTTCGGCGGACACTGAAGCTTTCTTT
D: NA; J: TRBJ2-7; V: TRBV6-6; size: NA; CDR3: CASSYSTARGAYEQYF; DNA: TGTGCCAGCAGTTACTCGACCGCCAGGGGAGCGTACGAGCAGTACTTC
D: NA; J: TRBJ2-4; V: TRBV6-6; size: NA; CDR3: CASSDGGAKNIQYF; DNA: TGTGCCAGCAGTGACGGCGGGGCCAAAAACATTCAGTACTTC
D: NA; J: TRBJ2-7; V: TRBV5-1; size: NA; CDR3: CASSLEARATEEQYF; DNA: TGCGCCAGCAGCTTGGAGGCCAGGGCAACCGAGGAGCAGTACTTC
D: TRBD1; J: TRBJ2-1; V: TRBV5-4; size: once; CDR3: CASSAPGQGMVNEQFF; DNA: TGTGCCAGCAGCGCGCCGGGACAGGGGATGGTGAATGAGCAGTTCTTC
D: NA; J: TRBJ2-2; V: TRBV12-5; size: NA; CDR3: CASGLLARLVGTGELFF; DNA: TGTGCTAGTGGTTTACTCGCGCGGTTGGTGGGCACCGGGGAGCTGTTTTTT
D: NA; J: TRBJ1-2; V: TRBV28; size: NA; CDR3: CASNGGAFNYTF; DNA: TGTGCCAGCAATGGGGGGGCATTTAACTACACCTTC
D: NA; J: TRBJ1-3; V: TRBV18; size: NA; CDR3: CASSPTTPGGNTIYF; DNA: TGTGCCAGCTCACCAACAACCCCAGGGGGAAACACCATATATTTT
D: TRBD2; J: TRBJ2-1; V: TRBV5-4; size: NA; CDR3: CASSTGTSSGGEQFF; DNA: TGTGCCAGCAGCACCGGGACTAGCTCGGGCGGTGAGCAGTTCTTC
D: TRBD2; J: TRBJ2-3; V: TRBV7-6; size: once; CDR3: CASSLGASGGTDTQYF; DNA: TGTGCCAGCAGCTTAGGTGCTAGCGGGGGCACAGATACGCAGTATTTT
D: NA; J: TRBJ1-3; V: TRBV27; size: NA; CDR3: CASSSRPTDPSGNTIYF; DNA: TGTGCCAGCAGTTCCCGACCGACAGACCCCTCTGGAAACACCATATATTTT
D: TRBD1; J: TRBJ2-7; V: TRBV27; size: NA; CDR3: CASGWDRAYEQYF; DNA: TGTGCCAGCGGCTGGGACAGGGCCTACGAGCAGTACTTC
D: TRBD2; J: TRBJ2-3; V: TRBV5-4; size: NA; CDR3: CASSSGRTSGWVDTQYF; DNA: TGTGCCAGCAGCTCTGGACGGACTAGCGGCTGGGTAGATACGCAGTATTTT
D: TRBD1; J: TRBJ1-2; V: TRBV6-5; size: NA; CDR3: CASRPGQGSDYGYTF; DNA: TGTGCCAGCAGGCCAGGACAGGGCTCGGACTATGGCTACACCTTC
D: TRBD1; J: TRBJ2-7; V: TRBV7-9; size: NA; CDR3: CASRPGQANEQYF; DNA: TGTGCCAGCAGACCGGGACAGGCAAACGAGCAGTACTTC
D: TRBD1; J: TRBJ1-3; V: TRBV19; size: NA; CDR3: CASSSRDSSGNTIYF; DNA: TGTGCCAGTAGTTCGAGGGACAGCTCTGGAAACACCATATATTTT
D: NA; J: TRBJ1-3; V: TRBV5-1; size: NA; CDR3: CASSLRDTVSGNTIYF; DNA: TGCGCCAGCAGCCTCCGGGACACCGTCTCTGGAAACACCATATATTTT
D: TRBD1; J: TRBJ1-2; V: TRBV6-5; size: NA; CDR3: CASRLQGRIGYTF; DNA: TGTGCCAGCAGGTTACAGGGGAGGATTGGCTACACCTTC
D: TRBD2; J: TRBJ2-5; V: TRBV7-9; size: NA; CDR3: CASVLAGGQETQYF; DNA: TGTGCCAGCGTACTAGCGGGGGGTCAAGAGACCCAGTACTTC
D: TRBD1; J: TRBJ2-2; V: TRBV13; size: few; CDR3: CASSLSVTGGFGELFF; DNA: TGTGCCAGCAGCTTATCCGTGACAGGGGGCTTCGGGGAGCTGTTTTTT
D: NA; J: TRBJ2-1; V: TRBV5-6; size: NA; CDR3: CASSLGGTSYNEQFF; DNA: TGTGCCAGCAGCTTAGGAGGGACCTCCTACAATGAGCAGTTCTTC
D: TRBD2; J: TRBJ2-3; V: TRBV6-5; size: NA; CDR3: CASSYVLAGTDTQYF; DNA: TGTGCCAGCAGTTACGTACTAGCGGGGACAGATACGCAGTATTTT
D: NA; J: TRBJ2-7; V: TRBV2; size: NA; CDR3: CASLTGYEQYF; DNA: TGTGCCAGCCTCACTGGCTACGAGCAGTACTTC
D: NA; J: TRBJ1-5; V: TRBV19; size: NA; CDR3: CASSIEEGQPQHF; DNA: TGTGCCAGTAGTATAGAGGAGGGTCAGCCCCAGCATTTT
D: TRBD1; J: TRBJ1-4; V: TRBV18; size: NA; CDR3: CASSPGTGTEKLFF; DNA: TGTGCCAGCTCACCTGGGACAGGGACCGAAAAACTGTTTTTT
D: NA; J: TRBJ2-3; V: TRBV3-1/TRBV3-2; size: NA; CDR3: CASSQGPDTQTDTQYF; DNA: TGTGCCAGCAGCCAAGGGCCTGACACGCAGACAGATACGCAGTATTTT
D: TRBD1; J: TRBJ1-2; V: TRBV19; size: NA; CDR3: CASINVGLTGDYGYTF; DNA: TGTGCCAGTATTAACGTTGGACTGACAGGGGACTATGGCTACACCTTC
D: TRBD2; J: TRBJ2-5; V: TRBV29-1; size: NA; CDR3: CSVAGTSGAQETQYF; DNA: TGCAGCGTCGCCGGGACTAGCGGGGCCCAAGAGACCCAGTACTTC
D: TRBD2; J: TRBJ2-5; V: TRBV9; size: NA; CDR3: CASSRTSGSGVTQYF; DNA: TGTGCCAGCAGCAGGACTAGCGGGAGCGGGGTGACCCAGTACTTC
D: TRBD1; J: TRBJ2-7; V: TRBV6-2/TRBV6-3; size: NA; CDR3: CASSPGRRGSYEQYF; DNA: TGTGCCAGCAGCCCCGGGCGCAGGGGGTCCTACGAGCAGTACTTC
D: NA; J: TRBJ2-5; V: TRBV14; size: NA; CDR3: CASSQERTVQETQYF; DNA: TGTGCCAGCAGCCAAGAGCGGACAGTTCAAGAGACCCAGTACTTC
D: NA; J: TRBJ2-6; V: TRBV5-6; size: NA; CDR3: CASISMGRTPSGANVLTF; DNA: TGTGCCAGCATCTCCATGGGGAGGACCCCGTCTGGGGCCAACGTCCTGACTTTC
D: NA; J: TRBJ2-7; V: TRBV3-1/TRBV3-2; size: few; CDR3: CASSPSGYEQYF; DNA: TGTGCCAGCAGCCCGTCGGGGTACGAGCAGTACTTC
D: NA; J: TRBJ2-1; V: TRBV18; size: NA; CDR3: CASSPDSLYNEQFF; DNA: TGTGCCAGCTCTCCAGACAGTTTGTACAATGAGCAGTTCTTC
D: TRBD2; J: TRBJ2-1; V: TRBV2; size: NA; CDR3: CASRPPSGYNEQFF; DNA: TGTGCCAGCAGGCCTCCTAGCGGATACAATGAGCAGTTCTTC
D: NA; J: TRBJ2-7; V: TRBV21-1; size: NA; CDR3: CASSRTGGETYEQYF; DNA: TGTGCCAGCAGCAGAACAGGGGGCGAAACCTACGAGCAGTACTTC
D: TRBD1; J: TRBJ1-4; V: TRBV6-5; size: NA; CDR3: CASRTGRGVSEKLFF; DNA: TGTGCCAGCAGGACAGGGCGTGGGGTTAGTGAAAAACTGTTTTTT
D: TRBD2; J: TRBJ2-1; V: TRBV11-2; size: NA; CDR3: CASSSLAGIVDEQFF; DNA: TGTGCCAGCAGCTCCCTAGCGGGAATCGTGGATGAGCAGTTCTTC
D: NA; J: TRBJ2-3; V: TRBV10-1; size: NA; CDR3: CASSDFGSADTQYF; DNA: TGCGCCAGCAGTGATTTCGGGAGTGCAGATACGCAGTATTTT
D: NA; J: TRBJ1-2; V: TRBV2; size: few; CDR3: CASKGLIRTNYGYTF; DNA: TGTGCCAGCAAGGGGCTTATCCGTACTAACTATGGCTACACCTTC
D: TRBD2; J: TRBJ2-5; V: TRBV10-1; size: NA; CDR3: CASSPGGAGETQYF; DNA: TGCGCCAGCAGTCCCGGGGGGGCCGGGGAGACCCAGTACTTC
D: TRBD1; J: TRBJ2-1; V: TRBV5-1; size: NA; CDR3: CASSYQGEHNEQFF; DNA: TGCGCCAGCAGTTACCAGGGGGAACACAATGAGCAGTTCTTC